The present entry profiles one T cell receptor (beta chain) with its context. The antigen is not known. The CDR3 is 13 residues long. Germline V gene lookup returns CDR1 LGHNT and CDR2 FRNRAP. V was cut by 5 bases and J by 3 bases, with 11 bases left in between. The record originates from a study of cytomegalovirus exposure and HLA in healthy donors. Overall study findings and caveats: TCR sequences were mostly rare, though some public TCRs occurred in many donors.

The PCR used 60 Vbeta and 13 Jbeta primers. The assay was immunoSEQ multiplex PCR, and TCRdb's table has in-frame clones only and misses some. The sample includes around 150,000 clones, 71% of them seen just once. Material: PBMCs. The V and J genes are TRBV12-5 and TRBJ2-7, with no clear D. This receptor was obtained from a woman under 40 in good health and CMV-seronegative. The CDR3 bases are TGTGCTAGTGGTCCGGAAAGCGACTACGAGCAGTACTTC. It codes for CASGPESDYEQYF.